This T cell receptor beta chain comes out of a study of lymphopenia after photon versus proton radiotherapy. Study-wide points: Photon-treated patients lost naive T cells and TCR diversity; proton-treated stayed stable. Better survival with proton therapy was suggested as possible, not demonstrated. After the lymphocyte nadir, photon-treated repertoires showed oligoclonal expansion, especially of CD8+ Temra cells.

Some clones are missing from TCRdb's copy, which holds only in-frame ones; the method was immunoSEQ multiplex PCR. In the table there are about 42,000 clones, approximately 83% of which are singletons. The CDR3 sequence is 15 residues long. J was trimmed by 7 bases and V by 6 bases; bases with no gene match: 12. Germline V gene lookup returns CDR1 MDHEN and CDR2 SYDVKM. Concerning this clone: Its antigen is still unknown.

This specimen was peripheral blood, taken from a patient treated with proton-based radiotherapy. This TCR came from a woman aged 70-85 years with pancreatic cancer. The J gene is TRBJ2-1, the V gene TRBV28, with 7 bases identical to TRBD2. CDR3 loop: CASSPLRGVRNEQFF. The CDR3 nucleotides read TGTGCCAGCAGCCCCTTACGGGGGGTAAGGAATGAGCAGTTCTTC.